A selection of T cell receptor beta chains follows, all from one sample in a study of shared T cell receptors in the human thymus. Clones were sequenced by immunoSEQ multiplex PCR, and TCRdb holds only the in-frame ones, with some missing. The table lists hundreds of thousands of clones, roughly 90% of them singletons, with around 0.0099% in the top ten. The sample also formed part of further work on human thymus T cells.

Input material: thymocytes. Receptor source: a boy in the first two years of life with a congenital heart defect. Each CDR3 is given with its conserved first and last residue. A D gene is named only where the DNA matches it firmly.

v_gene: TRBV21-1
d_gene: -
CDR3aa: CASRNRWPNGRASYEQYF

v_gene: TRBV28
d_gene: TRBD2
CDR3aa: CASSFLLAGGNEQFF

v_gene: TRBV5-6
d_gene: TRBD2
CDR3aa: CASSPGTSGGIYNEQFF

v_gene: TRBV13
d_gene: -
CDR3aa: CASSPPGVVKNIQYF

v_gene: TRBV18
d_gene: -
CDR3aa: CASSPTRGYTF

v_gene: TRBV27
d_gene: -
CDR3aa: CASSMKPDTSIAKNIQYF

v_gene: TRBV29-1
d_gene: TRBD2
CDR3aa: CSVARTSGTYEQYF

v_gene: TRBV6-6
d_gene: TRBD2
CDR3aa: CASSISGRAGEQYF

v_gene: TRBV28
d_gene: -
CDR3aa: CASSLWGERIHEQYF

v_gene: TRBV5-5
d_gene: TRBD2
CDR3aa: CASSLGREGLVTDTQYF

v_gene: TRBV28
d_gene: TRBD1
CDR3aa: CASSLEQGATTGANVLTF

v_gene: TRBV7-3
d_gene: TRBD2
CDR3aa: CASSLNGLAGFTGELFF

v_gene: TRBV7-9
d_gene: -
CDR3aa: CASSLDIRGDSNQPQHF

v_gene: TRBV6-1
d_gene: -
CDR3aa: CASSERRYQETQYF

v_gene: TRBV27
d_gene: TRBD2
CDR3aa: CASSLLGGGPSETQYF

v_gene: TRBV18
d_gene: -
CDR3aa: CASSLVPLTGLETQYF

v_gene: TRBV7-2
d_gene: TRBD1
CDR3aa: CASSLSRPTGGNTEAFF

v_gene: TRBV5-4
d_gene: TRBD2
CDR3aa: CASSPLLAGGQETQYF

v_gene: TRBV11-2
d_gene: -
CDR3aa: CASSPEAYYGYTF

v_gene: TRBV19
d_gene: -
CDR3aa: CASSISQSIRNQPQHF

v_gene: TRBV29-1
d_gene: -
CDR3aa: CSVEEDGELSYEQYF

v_gene: TRBV28
d_gene: -
CDR3aa: CASTYRVGTEAFF

v_gene: TRBV5-6
d_gene: TRBD2
CDR3aa: CASSLAGLAGNEQFF

v_gene: TRBV4-1
d_gene: TRBD1
CDR3aa: CASSQETGDIYEQYF

v_gene: TRBV6-4
d_gene: -
CDR3aa: CASSDLATGDEQFF

v_gene: TRBV5-6
d_gene: -
CDR3aa: CASSLRPTGWVEDTF

v_gene: TRBV19
d_gene: -
CDR3aa: CASRENRKYQPQHF

v_gene: TRBV14
d_gene: TRBD2
CDR3aa: CASSQDFPGGYNEQFF

v_gene: TRBV11-2
d_gene: TRBD2
CDR3aa: CASSLDCGGTGELFF

v_gene: TRBV7-3
d_gene: TRBD1
CDR3aa: CASSPRQGDGNEQFF

v_gene: TRBV10-3
d_gene: TRBD2
CDR3aa: CAIRGGAGALSEQFF

v_gene: TRBV27
d_gene: -
CDR3aa: CASSLSRKTRNQPQHF

v_gene: TRBV6-1
d_gene: -
CDR3aa: CASRDWNQETQYF

v_gene: TRBV27
d_gene: -
CDR3aa: CASSHRQVYYEQYF

v_gene: TRBV15
d_gene: TRBD2
CDR3aa: CATSSPPGTSGSNEQFF

v_gene: TRBV4-1
d_gene: -
CDR3aa: CASSLSRGGYEQYF

v_gene: TRBV2
d_gene: TRBD1
CDR3aa: CAGGSSDRYPLGHGYTF

v_gene: TRBV5-1
d_gene: -
CDR3aa: CASSLGHIDYEQYF

v_gene: TRBV6-1
d_gene: TRBD1
CDR3aa: CASSGDGTGSEKLFF

v_gene: TRBV7-2
d_gene: -
CDR3aa: CASSVVGNGNTIYF

v_gene: TRBV5-6
d_gene: -
CDR3aa: CASSGRTSDTQYF

v_gene: TRBV27
d_gene: TRBD2
CDR3aa: CASSTGGNTGEQYF

v_gene: TRBV11-2
d_gene: -
CDR3aa: CASSPRWAGPSMEQYF

v_gene: TRBV5-1
d_gene: TRBD1
CDR3aa: CASSLDRGPSSYNSPLHF

v_gene: TRBV6-5
d_gene: TRBD2
CDR3aa: CASRSGTGANVLTF

v_gene: TRBV29-1
d_gene: TRBD2
CDR3aa: CSVEMREDHSYNEQFF

v_gene: TRBV29-1
d_gene: TRBD1
CDR3aa: CSVLPRGRRVTEAFF

v_gene: TRBV19
d_gene: TRBD2
CDR3aa: CASSTRSSGRWPYEQYF

v_gene: TRBV28
d_gene: TRBD2
CDR3aa: CASRQTKRECYEQFF

v_gene: TRBV29-1
d_gene: -
CDR3aa: CSVTGVGRGYNEQFF

v_gene: TRBV27
d_gene: TRBD2
CDR3aa: CASSLGASGLNISYEQYF

v_gene: TRBV7-9
d_gene: TRBD2
CDR3aa: CASSFRLLSGNSYNEQFF

v_gene: TRBV19
d_gene: TRBD1
CDR3aa: CASSAQDRGALSYEQYF

v_gene: TRBV6-1
d_gene: TRBD2
CDR3aa: CASSEAGSGRGNEQFF

v_gene: TRBV6-1
d_gene: TRBD2
CDR3aa: CASSETSGVTDTQYF

v_gene: TRBV5-4
d_gene: -
CDR3aa: CASSLGLVLVHNEQFF

v_gene: TRBV4-1
d_gene: TRBD2
CDR3aa: CASSQDVVLAEGNEQFF

v_gene: TRBV27
d_gene: TRBD2
CDR3aa: CASKGCTSGRYEQYF

v_gene: TRBV29-1
d_gene: -
CDR3aa: CSVELAPNIQYF